Sequencing of this T cell receptor (beta chain) was carried out in a study of blood T cells in healthy people across ages. Germline CDR1 MNHEY, CDR2 SVGEGT. The length of the CDR3 is 14 residues. Trimming took 7 bases from V and 2 from J, leaving 12 bases between them. The second PCR ran roughly 7 to 12 cycles with a sample-barcoded 5' primer and J-beta primers. Every molecule of cDNA carried a tag from a template-switch adaptor with 12 random nucleotides. TCRdb re-derived calls from the 5' RACE reads in MiXCR, one entry per CDR3 protein. The sample lists 1.5 million to 2 million distinct CDR3 sequences; just under 50% were seen once. Peripheral blood from each donor was collected in a volume of approximately 10 milliliters. Total RNA amounts of at least 5 micrograms were extracted per sample. Study results and caveats: Per million T cells, TCR beta diversity dropped roughly linearly as age increased.

This clonotype has a single count. Its matching antigen is unknown. The chain combines TRBV6-2 or TRBV6-3 with TRBJ2-1; possible D gene TRBD2, 7 bases. Sequenced: blood. This sequence originates from a woman aged 40 to 50 in good health. The chain's CDR3 is CASIGGGAYNEQFF. CDR3 coding DNA: TGTGCCAGCATTGGAGGGGGGGCCTACAATGAGCAGTTCTTC.